A single sample gave rise to the 20 T cell receptor beta chains below, sequenced in a study of T cells in Graves' hyperthyroidism and ophthalmopathy. Researchers took RNA transcripts and amplified the TCR beta CDR3 regions from them. With the HTBI primer set, the TCR CDR3 went through a first round of RT-PCR. TCRdb re-analysed the multiplex PCR reads in MiXCR, keeping a single row per CDR3 protein. The sample contains about 410,000 distinct CDR3 sequences, about 14% of which appear only once. Sequencing was performed on blood. These receptors were obtained from a woman between 25 and 40 years old with Graves' ophthalmopathy.

This clonotype was counted ten times or more. The V call is TRBV6-5, the J call TRBJ2-1; D gene unclear. Trimming took 2 bases from V and 7 from J, leaving 15 bases between them. CDR1 and CDR2 (germline): MNHEY, SVGAGI. The CDR3 consists of 15 residues. CDR3 DNA sequence: TGTGCCAGCAGTTACACGGGCGCGGACCAGAATGAGCAGTTCTTC. The encoded protein is CASSYTGADQNEQFF.

Turning to this clonotype: The junction shows a germline mismatch at one end, possibly a read error. V is TRBV10-2 and J is TRBJ2-1; 11 positions match TRBD2. The germline gives CDR1 WSHSY, CDR2 SAAADI. The CDR3 spans 16 residues. The CDR3 loop is CASSELLAGGYNEQSF. The CDR3 DNA sequence: TGCGCCAGCAGTGAGTTGCTAGCGGGGGGTTACAATGAGCAGTCCTTC.

The J gene is TRBJ1-2, the V gene TRBV29-1; no clear D gene. V lost 4 bases and J 7 bases, leaving 13 bases between the germline ends. CDR1 is SQVTM, CDR2 ANQGSEA, per germline. The CDR3 is 12 amino acids. CDR3 sequence (DNA): TGCAGCGTTGCGGGATCCTATGGTGGCTACACCTTC. Encoded protein: CSVAGSYGGYTF.

This clonotype was found many times. The chain has TRBV19 and TRBJ2-2; no clear D. The CDR3 totals 15 residues. The germline CDR1 and CDR2 sequences are LNHDA and SQIVND (reference sequence). Trimming cost V 5 bases and J 0 bases, with 10 bases left between them. DNA for the CDR3: TGTGCCAGTAGTGGAACAGTCGCGAACACCGGGGAGCTGTTTTTT. Amino acids: CASSGTVANTGELFF.

J is TRBJ1-1 and V is TRBV7-2, with TRBD1 identical over 9 bases. Trimming at V came to 4 bases and at J to 6 bases, leaving 9 bases not matched to a gene. This CDR3 is built from 15 residues. Germline CDR1 and CDR2: SGHTA and FQGNSA. CDR3 DNA: TGTGCCAGCAGCTCCCCGGGACAGGGTGTCGCTGAAGCTTTCTTT. This encodes CASSSPGQGVAEAFF.

About this clonotype itself: The germline gene is not matched at one end of the junction; a read error may be the cause. J is TRBJ1-3 and V is TRBV9; D is ambiguous. CDR1 and CDR2 from the germline V gene are SGDLS and YYNGEE. This CDR3 contains 17 residues. In nucleotides, the CDR3 is TGTGCCAGCAGCGTAGCACCGGTAATGGGGTCTGGAGACACCATATATTTT. Translating gives CASSVAPVMGSGDTIYF.

The chain employs TRBV6-1 and TRBJ1-5, with 8 bases aligning to TRBD1. The CDR3 totals 15 residues. Losses at the gene ends were 5 bases for V and 1 base for J; bases not matched to a gene: 4. CDR1 and CDR2 (germline): MNHNS, SASEGT. In DNA form, the CDR3 reads TGTGCCAGCAGTCAGGGGGCAGGGAGCAATCAGCCCCAGCATTTT. This gives the protein CASSQGAGSNQPQHF.

This clonotype was detected ten times or more. The rearrangement joins TRBV3-1 to TRBJ1-2; D gene unclear. This CDR3 region has 16 residues. Trimming shortened V by 1 base and J by 3 bases, and 15 bases separated the two germline ends. Germline values: CDR1 LGHDT, CDR2 YNNKEL (reference sequence). In nucleotides, the CDR3 is TGTGCCAGCAGCCAAGTTGGGCAGCGACTTTACTATGGCTACACCTTC. Translating gives CASSQVGQRLYYGYTF.

This clonotype was detected many times. The V call is TRBV6-6, the J call TRBJ2-3; TRBD2 might be the D (6 bases). This CDR3 is built from 17 residues. In germline, CDR1 is MNHNY, CDR2 SVGAGI (reference sequence). Trimming pared 0 bases from V and 1 base from J, leaving 14 bases between. The CDR3 DNA is TGTGCCAGCAGTTACTCCCCGAATTGGGGGGGCACAGATACGCAGTATTTT. Translated, it gives CASSYSPNWGGTDTQYF.

CDR3 sequence reads: CSAQADRAYEKLFF. For the CDR3, the DNA is TGCAGTGCTCAAGCCGACAGGGCTTATGAAAAACTGTTTTTT. The chain has TRBV20-1 and TRBJ1-4; 7 bases match TRBD1. Per the germline V gene, CDR1 is DFQATT and CDR2 is SNEGSKA (reference sequence). The CDR3 is 14 amino acids. V gave up 5 bases and J gave up 6 bases; unmatched junction bases: 9.

This clonotype came up a few times. At one of its ends the junction is not consistent with the germline gene, which may arise from a read error. The chain joins TRBV3-1 to TRBJ1-5; D is uncertain. The CDR3 sequence is 15 residues long. Per the germline V gene, CDR1 is LGHDT and CDR2 is YNNKEL (reference sequence). The CDR3 is CAGSQAGRRNQPQHF. In DNA, the CDR3 is TGTGCCGGCAGCCAAGCTGGACGGAGAAATCAGCCCCAGCATTTT.

This clonotype was found many times. Here the CDR3 DNA reads TGTGCCAGCAGTTCCCTCTTTTGGGGGGGGAACACTGAAGCTTTCTTT. Translating it yields CASSSLFWGGNTEAFF. The genes are TRBV28 and TRBJ1-1; D is perhaps TRBD1 (5 bases). This CDR3 is 16 amino acids long. Per the germline V gene, CDR1 is MDHEN and CDR2 is SYDVKM. Trimming stripped 4 bases from V and 1 base from J, with 16 bases between.

The V gene is TRBV5-4, the J gene TRBJ1-6; D remains unclear. With 3 bases removed from V and 7 bases from J, the gap between germline ends came to 14 bases. Germline lookup yields CDR1 SGHNT and CDR2 YYREEE (reference sequence). The CDR3 sequence is 15 residues long. CDR3 in amino acids: CASSSAYGENSPLHF. The CDR3 coding sequence is TGTGCCAGCAGCTCCGCGTACGGGGAAAATTCACCCCTCCACTTT.

The CDR3 is CASSLRAGGVAEQFF. In DNA, the CDR3 is TGTGCCAGCAGTCTAAGAGCGGGGGGGGTGGCTGAGCAGTTCTTC. The chain combines TRBV14 with TRBJ2-1, with 10 positions matching TRBD2. The CDR3 is made up of 15 amino acids. V gave up 6 bases and J gave up 9 bases; unmatched junction bases: 11. Germline CDR1 is SGHDN and CDR2 is FVKESK.

As for this clonotype: A much larger clone lies one base from this, so it may be a read error. This chain connects TRBV7-7 to TRBJ2-2; TRBD2 matches at 8 bases. Per the germline V gene, CDR1 is SSHAT and CDR2 is FNYEAQ (reference sequence). This CDR3 has 13 residues. The DNA for the CDR3 is TGTGCTAGCAGCATGACTAGCGCCGGGGAGCTGATTTTT. Residues: CASSMTSAGELIF.

Ten or more counts support this clonotype. In DNA, the CDR3 is TGCGCCAGCAGCTTGGCGGTCAGGGGGCGGTACGAGCAGTACTTC. Protein: CASSLAVRGRYEQYF. The V and J genes are TRBV5-1 and TRBJ2-7; the match to TRBD1 covers 8 bases. V dropped 0 bases and J dropped 4; count of bases not matched to a gene: 6. The CDR3 length is 15 residues. Per germline, CDR1 SGHRS and CDR2 YFSETQ.

CDR3 sequence: CASSIGQASYGYTF. The CDR3 bases are TGTGCCAGTAGTATAGGACAGGCCTCCTATGGCTACACCTTC. This chain joins TRBV19 and TRBJ1-2; possible D gene TRBD1, 6 bases. Germline CDR1 and CDR2: LNHDA and SQIVND (reference sequence). This CDR3 spans 14 amino acids. V lost 1 base and J 4 bases, leaving 10 bases between the germline ends.

This clonotype was counted only a few times. The chain employs TRBV9 and TRBJ2-2; the D call may be TRBD1 or TRBD2 (5 bases each). Trimming cost V 7 bases and J 0 bases, with 13 bases left between them. The germline gives CDR1 SGDLS, CDR2 YYNGEE. The CDR3 sequence is 15 residues long. The CDR3: CASGPGRTNTGELFF. In nucleotides, the CDR3 is TGTGCCAGCGGACCGGGACGGACGAACACCGGGGAGCTGTTTTTT.

This clonotype showed up many times. V and J are TRBV20-1 and TRBJ2-1; 7 nucleotides agree with TRBD2. The germline CDR1 and CDR2 sequences are DFQATT and SNEGSKA (reference sequence). V lost 3 bases to trimming and J lost 1 base; unmatched junction nucleotides: 3. This CDR3 comprises 14 residues. CDR3 region: CSASRGGSYNEQFF. The CDR3 nucleotides are TGCAGTGCTAGTCGCGGGGGATCCTACAATGAGCAGTTCTTC.

This clonotype appeared many times. This CDR3 reads CSAERTGAYNEQFF. The CDR3 coding sequence is TGCAGTGCTGAGAGGACAGGGGCTTACAATGAGCAGTTCTTC. This sequence joins TRBV20-1 and TRBJ2-1; 9 positions match TRBD1. The V gene's germline CDR1 is DFQATT and CDR2 SNEGSKA (reference sequence). V gave up 5 bases and J gave up 4 bases; unmatched junction bases: 6. This CDR3 comprises 14 residues.